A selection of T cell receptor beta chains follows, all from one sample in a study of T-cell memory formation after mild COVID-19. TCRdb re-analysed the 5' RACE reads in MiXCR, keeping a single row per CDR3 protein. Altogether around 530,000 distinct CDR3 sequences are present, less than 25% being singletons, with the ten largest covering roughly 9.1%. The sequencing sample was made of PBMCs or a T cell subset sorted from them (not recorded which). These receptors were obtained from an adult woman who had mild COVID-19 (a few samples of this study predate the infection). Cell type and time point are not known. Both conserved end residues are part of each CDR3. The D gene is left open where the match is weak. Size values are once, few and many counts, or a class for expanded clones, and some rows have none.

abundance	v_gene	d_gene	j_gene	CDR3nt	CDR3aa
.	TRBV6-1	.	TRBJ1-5	TGTGCCAGCAGGAAGGGGGGCAATCAGCCCCAGCATTTT	CASRKGGNQPQHF
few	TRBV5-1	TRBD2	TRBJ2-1	TGCGCCAGCAGCTCGACTAGCGGGGTTACCTACAATGAGCAGTTCTTC	CASSSTSGVTYNEQFF
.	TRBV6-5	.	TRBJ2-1	TGTGCCAGCAGTTACTCGGGCACTAATGAGCAGTTCTTC	CASSYSGTNEQFF
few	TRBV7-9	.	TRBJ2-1	TGTGCCAGCAGCTTAGTCCCGCCGTCCTACAATGAGCAGTTCTTC	CASSLVPPSYNEQFF
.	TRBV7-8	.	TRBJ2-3	TGTGCCAGCAGCTTAGCGCAGGGCAAAGGAAGCACAGATACGCAGTATTTT	CASSLAQGKGSTDTQYF
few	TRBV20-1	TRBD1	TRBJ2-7	TGCAGTGCTGAAGACAGGGAACCACCCTACGAGCAGTACTTC	CSAEDREPPYEQYF
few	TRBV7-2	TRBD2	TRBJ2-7	TGTGCCAGCAGCTTACGACTAGCGGGAGGGGTCGAGCAGTACTTC	CASSLRLAGGVEQYF
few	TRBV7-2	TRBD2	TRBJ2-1	TGTGCCAGCAGCTTAAGGTCCCAATCACTAGCGGGCCTCTACAATGAGCAGTTCTTC	CASSLRSQSLAGLYNEQFF
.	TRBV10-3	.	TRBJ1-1	TGTGCCATCAAGGAAGCCACAAAACCCACTGAAGCTTTCTTT	CAIKEATKPTEAFF
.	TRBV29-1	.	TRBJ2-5	TGCAGCGTTGTCAGTCTTCTCTTGGAGACCCAGTACTTC	CSVVSLLLETQYF
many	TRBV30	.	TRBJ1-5	TGTGCCTGGAGTGGGGAGGGCCAGCCCCAGCATTTT	CAWSGEGQPQHF
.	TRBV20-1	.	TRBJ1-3	TGCAGTGCTAGACCTCACGGGGGGTCTGGAAACACCATATATTTT	CSARPHGGSGNTIYF
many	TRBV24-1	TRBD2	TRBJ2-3	TGTGCCACCAGTGACATAGCGGGAGGTTCTTTGGATACGCAGTATTTT	CATSDIAGGSLDTQYF
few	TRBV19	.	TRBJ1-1	TGTGCCAGTAGTATAACAGGACTGAACACTGAAGCTTTCTTT	CASSITGLNTEAFF
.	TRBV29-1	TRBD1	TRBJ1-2	TGCAGCGTGGATGACAGGGTCTGGGGCTACACCTTC	CSVDDRVWGYTF
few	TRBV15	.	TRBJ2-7	TGTGCCACCAGCAGAGATAAGGCAGGGGCCTACTCCTACGAGCAGTACTTC	CATSRDKAGAYSYEQYF
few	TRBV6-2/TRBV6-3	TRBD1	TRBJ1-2	TGTGCCAGTTGGAATAGGGCGACAGGGCTCCACTATGGCTACACCTTC	CASWNRATGLHYGYTF
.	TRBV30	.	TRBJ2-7	TGTGCCTGGAGCGCGGGCCCAGGAACTTGGCGAGAGAACGAGCAGTACTTC	CAWSAGPGTWRENEQYF
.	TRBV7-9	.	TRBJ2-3	TGTGCCAGCAGCTCATCGTCGTATACGCAGTATTTT	CASSSSSYTQYF
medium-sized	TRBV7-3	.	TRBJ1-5	TGTGCCAGCAGCGAATCCGACGGTTGCAATCAGCCCCAGCATTTT	CASSESDGCNQPQHF
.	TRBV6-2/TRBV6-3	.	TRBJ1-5	TGTGCCAGCAGGGACGAGGGAAGGAGTCAGCCCCAGCATTTT	CASRDEGRSQPQHF
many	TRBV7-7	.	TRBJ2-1	TGTGCTAGCAGCCCTCAGGGGTGTGAGCAGTTCTTC	CASSPQGCEQFF
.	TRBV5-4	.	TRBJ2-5	TGTGCCAGCAGCTTAAGCCAGGGGTACCAAGAGACCCAGTACTTC	CASSLSQGYQETQYF
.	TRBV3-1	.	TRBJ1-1	TGTGCCAGCAGCTCAACGAGGGGGGGGAACACTGAAGCTTTCTTT	CASSSTRGGNTEAFF
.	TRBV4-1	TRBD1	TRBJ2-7	TGCGCCAGCAGCCGAGCACAGGGACAGGGGGCCTACGAGCAGTACTTC	CASSRAQGQGAYEQYF
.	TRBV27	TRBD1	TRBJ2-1	TGTGCCAGCCAGGGGGACAGGGGTTCCTACAATGAGCAGTTCTTC	CASQGDRGSYNEQFF
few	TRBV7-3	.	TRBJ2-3	TGTGCCAGCAGCTTAGAGATTGGAACGCAGTATTTT	CASSLEIGTQYF
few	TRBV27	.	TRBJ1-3	TGTGCCAGCAGTTTATCGGAGGGGAACCGAAACACCATATATTTT	CASSLSEGNRNTIYF
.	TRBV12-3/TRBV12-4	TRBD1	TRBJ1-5	TGTGCCAGCAGTTTTGCTGTGGGTGACAGGGGGCCCCAGCATTTT	CASSFAVGDRGPQHF
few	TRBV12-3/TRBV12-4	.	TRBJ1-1	TGTGCCAGCAGTCTAGGGAGGGGTATCACTGAAGCTTTCTTT	CASSLGRGITEAFF
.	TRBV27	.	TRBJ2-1	TGTGCCAGCAGTTTGCCCACGGCAGGGCTTGAGCAGTTCTTC	CASSLPTAGLEQFF
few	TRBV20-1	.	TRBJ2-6	TGCAGTGCTAGGATCCGTTCTGGGGCCAACGTCCTGACTTTC	CSARIRSGANVLTF
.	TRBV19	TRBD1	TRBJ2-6	TGTGCCAGTACTCCTCGGACAGGGCACTATAAGAGCTCTGGGGCCAACGTCCTGACTTTC	CASTPRTGHYKSSGANVLTF
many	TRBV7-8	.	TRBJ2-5	TGTGCCAGCAGCTTAGACAGGGTGGAGACCCAGTACTTC	CASSLDRVETQYF
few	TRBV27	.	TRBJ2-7	TGTGCCAGCAGCATGAAGAGATTCTACGAGCAGTACTTC	CASSMKRFYEQYF
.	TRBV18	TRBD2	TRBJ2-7	TGTGCCAGCTCACCAACTAGCGGGGCTGGGGAGCAGTACTTC	CASSPTSGAGEQYF
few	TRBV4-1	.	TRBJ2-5	TGCGCCAGCAGCCAAGAGAATGAAGGGGCGCGACGGACCCAGTACTTC	CASSQENEGARRTQYF
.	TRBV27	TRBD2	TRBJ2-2	TGTGCCAGCAGAAGGCTAGCGGGATCTTCCGGGGGAACCGGGGAGCTGTTTTTT	CASRRLAGSSGGTGELFF
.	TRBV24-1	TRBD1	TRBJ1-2	TGTGCCACCAGTGATTCGCGGGACAGGCCTGACTATGGCTACACCTTC	CATSDSRDRPDYGYTF
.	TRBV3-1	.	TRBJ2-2	TGTGCCAGCAGCCTCTGGGAGAGCACCGGGGAGCTGTTTTTT	CASSLWESTGELFF
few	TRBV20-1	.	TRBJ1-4	TGCAGTGCTAGAGACCCCGGGGAGGGCAGTGAAAAACTGTTTTTT	CSARDPGEGSEKLFF
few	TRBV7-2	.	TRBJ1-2	TGTGCCAGCAGCCCCGTGGGGCGGGGTGGTGGCTACACCTTC	CASSPVGRGGGYTF
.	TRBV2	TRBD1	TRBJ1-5	TGTGCCAGCAGTGACCGGACAGGTCATCAGCCCCAGCATTTT	CASSDRTGHQPQHF
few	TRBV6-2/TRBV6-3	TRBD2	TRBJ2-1	TGTGCCAGCAGTTACAAGCGGGGGCTTGGGAATGAGCAGTTCTTC	CASSYKRGLGNEQFF
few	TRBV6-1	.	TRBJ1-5	TGTGCCAGCAGTGACGGAGGCGGTGGGCATCAGCCCCAGCATTTT	CASSDGGGGHQPQHF
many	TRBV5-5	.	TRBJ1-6	TGTGCCAGCAGCCCGCTTACGCTGACGGATGGGAATTCACCCCTCCACTTT	CASSPLTLTDGNSPLHF
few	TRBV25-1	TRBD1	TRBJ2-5	TGTGCCAGCAGTGGCGAAGGGTTCAGGGGGCGCGAGGAGACCCAGTACTTC	CASSGEGFRGREETQYF
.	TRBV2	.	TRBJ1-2	TGTGCCAGCAGTGACCCGGGGAACTATGGATACACCTTC	CASSDPGNYGYTF
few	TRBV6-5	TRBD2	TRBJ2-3	TGTGCCAGCAGTTACTCCGGGACTAGCATTGCCTCAGATACGCAGTATTTT	CASSYSGTSIASDTQYF
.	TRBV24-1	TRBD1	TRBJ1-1	TGTGCCACCAGTGCTCCGGGACAGGGCACTGAAGCTTTCTTT	CATSAPGQGTEAFF
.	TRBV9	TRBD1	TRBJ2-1	TGTGCCAGCAGCGTAGGGACAGGGTTTCGGGAGCAGTTCTTC	CASSVGTGFREQFF
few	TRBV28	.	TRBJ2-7	TGTGCCAGCACTCTGGGAAGGGCGTGGGACGAGCAGTACTTC	CASTLGRAWDEQYF
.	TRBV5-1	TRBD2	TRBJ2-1	TGCGCCAGCAACCCGGGACTAGCGGGGGGCATAAACAATGAGCAGTTCTTC	CASNPGLAGGINNEQFF
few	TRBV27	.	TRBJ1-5	TGTGCCAGCAGTTCTGGACAAGGGCCTAGCAATCAGCCCCAGCATTTT	CASSSGQGPSNQPQHF
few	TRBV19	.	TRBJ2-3	TGTGCCAGTAGTATGACACGAGGAGATACGCAGTATTTT	CASSMTRGDTQYF